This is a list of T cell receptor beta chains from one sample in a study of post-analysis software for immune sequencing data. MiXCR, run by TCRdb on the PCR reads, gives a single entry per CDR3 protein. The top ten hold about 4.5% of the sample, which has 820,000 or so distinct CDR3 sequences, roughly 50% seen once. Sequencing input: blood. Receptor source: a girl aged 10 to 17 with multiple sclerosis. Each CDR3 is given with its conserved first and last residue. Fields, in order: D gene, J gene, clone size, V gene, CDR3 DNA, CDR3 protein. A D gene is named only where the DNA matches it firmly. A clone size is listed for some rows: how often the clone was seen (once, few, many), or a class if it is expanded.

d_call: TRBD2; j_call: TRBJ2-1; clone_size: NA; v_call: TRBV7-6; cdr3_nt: TGTGCCAGCAGCCCCCTGCGGGGGAAGAATGAGCAGTTCTTC; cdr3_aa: CASSPLRGKNEQFF
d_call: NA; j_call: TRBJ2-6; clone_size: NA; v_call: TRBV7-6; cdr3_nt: TGTGCCAGTAACCGCGGGGTTGGGGCCAACGTCCTGACTTTC; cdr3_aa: CASNRGVGANVLTF
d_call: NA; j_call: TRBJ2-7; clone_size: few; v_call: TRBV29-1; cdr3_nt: TGCAGCGCCGCCATACCGGGAGCTTTCACCGAGCAGTACTTC; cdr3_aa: CSAAIPGAFTEQYF
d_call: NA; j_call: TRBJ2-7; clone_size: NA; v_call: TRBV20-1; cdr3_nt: TGCAGTGCTAGAAAACTACAGGGAAACCTCTACGAGCAGTACTTC; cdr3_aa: CSARKLQGNLYEQYF
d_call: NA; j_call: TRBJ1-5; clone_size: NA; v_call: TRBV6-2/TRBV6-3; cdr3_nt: TGTGCCAGCAGTTATGGTAACGGCGCGTCAGGCCTCAATCAGCCCCAGCATTTT; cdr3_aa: CASSYGNGASGLNQPQHF
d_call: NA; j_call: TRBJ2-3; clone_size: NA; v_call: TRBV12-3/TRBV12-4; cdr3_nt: TGTGCCAGCAGTCCCACGACTGACACAGATACGCAGTATTTT; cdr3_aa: CASSPTTDTDTQYF
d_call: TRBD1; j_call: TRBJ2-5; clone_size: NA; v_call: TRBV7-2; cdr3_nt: TGTGCCAGCACCCTAGAGGACAGGGGGGATTTGACCCAGTACTTC; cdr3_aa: CASTLEDRGDLTQYF
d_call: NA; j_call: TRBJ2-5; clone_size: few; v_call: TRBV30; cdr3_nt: TGTGCCTGGAGCCAGGGGGGGCGGGAGACCCAGTACTTC; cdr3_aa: CAWSQGGRETQYF
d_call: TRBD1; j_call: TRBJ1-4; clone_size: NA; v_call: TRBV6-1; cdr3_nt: TGTGCCAGCGGGATGACAGGGAATACTAATGAAAAACTGTTTTTT; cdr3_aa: CASGMTGNTNEKLFF
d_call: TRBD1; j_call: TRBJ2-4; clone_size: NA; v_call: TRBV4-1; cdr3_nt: TGCGCCAGCAGCCAGAGACAGGGTCAGCAGTACTTC; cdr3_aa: CASSQRQGQQYF
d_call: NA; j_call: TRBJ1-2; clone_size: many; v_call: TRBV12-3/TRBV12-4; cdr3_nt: TGTGCCAGCAGTTTGACAGGTGGACATGGCTACACCTTC; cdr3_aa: CASSLTGGHGYTF
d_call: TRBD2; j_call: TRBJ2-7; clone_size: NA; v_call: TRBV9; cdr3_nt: TGTGCCAGCAGCGTTGGACTAGCGGTCCTCTACGAGCAGTACTTC; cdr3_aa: CASSVGLAVLYEQYF
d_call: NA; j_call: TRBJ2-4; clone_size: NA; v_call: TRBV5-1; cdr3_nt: TGCGCCAGCAGCTGGAGGGCCAAGGGCAAAAACATTCAGTACTTC; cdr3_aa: CASSWRAKGKNIQYF
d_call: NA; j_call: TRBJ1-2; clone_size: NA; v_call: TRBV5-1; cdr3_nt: TGCGCCAGCAGCTTGGGTCCGGAATCCACCTTC; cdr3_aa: CASSLGPESTF
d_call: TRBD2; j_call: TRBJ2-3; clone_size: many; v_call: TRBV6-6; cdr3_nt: TGTGCCAGCAGTTATAGTGGGGAGGGAACAGATACGCAGTATTTT; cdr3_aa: CASSYSGEGTDTQYF
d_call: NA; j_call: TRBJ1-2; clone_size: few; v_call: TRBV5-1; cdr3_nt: TGCGCCAGCAGCTTCTACGGATCTAACTATGGCTACACCTTC; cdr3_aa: CASSFYGSNYGYTF
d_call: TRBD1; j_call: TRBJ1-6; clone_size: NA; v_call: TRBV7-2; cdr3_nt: TGTGCCAGCAGCTTTTCAGGGGGCATTGGTTCACCCCTCCACTTT; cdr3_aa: CASSFSGGIGSPLHF
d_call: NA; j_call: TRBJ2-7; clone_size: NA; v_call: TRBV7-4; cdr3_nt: TGTGCCAGCAGCTTAGTCTGCAGGGGGGACTACGAGCAGTACTTC; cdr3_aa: CASSLVCRGDYEQYF
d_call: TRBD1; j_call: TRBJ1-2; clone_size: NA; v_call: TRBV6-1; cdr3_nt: TGTGCCAGCAGTGAGGGACAGCGGAGCGGCTACACCTTC; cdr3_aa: CASSEGQRSGYTF
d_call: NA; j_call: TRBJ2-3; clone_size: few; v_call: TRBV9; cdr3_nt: TGTGCCAGCACCCTAGAGGGGGGCGGTACGCAGTATTTT; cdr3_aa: CASTLEGGGTQYF
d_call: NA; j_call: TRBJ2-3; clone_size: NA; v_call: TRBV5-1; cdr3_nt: TGCGCCAGCAGCCGGGACTTGCGGGGGCCCGGCACAGATACGCAGTATTTT; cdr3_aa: CASSRDLRGPGTDTQYF
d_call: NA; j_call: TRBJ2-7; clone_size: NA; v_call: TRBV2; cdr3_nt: TGTGCCAGCAGTGTAAGCCTCGACACCTACGAGCAGTACTTC; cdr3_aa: CASSVSLDTYEQYF
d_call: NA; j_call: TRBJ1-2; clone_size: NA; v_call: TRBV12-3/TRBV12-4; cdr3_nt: TGTGCCAGCAGTCCCCGGGCAGGGCAGGGCTACACCTTC; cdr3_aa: CASSPRAGQGYTF
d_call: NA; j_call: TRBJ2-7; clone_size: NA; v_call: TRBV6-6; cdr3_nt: TGTGCCAGCGGTCACGGGACACGCTACGAGCAGTACTTC; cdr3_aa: CASGHGTRYEQYF
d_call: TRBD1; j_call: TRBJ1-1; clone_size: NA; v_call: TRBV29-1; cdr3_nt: TGCAGCGTCGACAGGGGGCTGAACACTGAAGCTTTCTTT; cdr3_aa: CSVDRGLNTEAFF
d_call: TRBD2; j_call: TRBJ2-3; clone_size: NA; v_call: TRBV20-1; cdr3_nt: TGCAGTGCTCACGCGGCGAGAGCGGGGGGAGATACGCAGTATTTT; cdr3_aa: CSAHAARAGGDTQYF
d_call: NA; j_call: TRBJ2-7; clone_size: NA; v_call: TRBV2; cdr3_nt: TGTGCCAGCAGACCGGTGCGACAGGCGCCCTCCTACGAGCAGTACTTC; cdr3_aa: CASRPVRQAPSYEQYF
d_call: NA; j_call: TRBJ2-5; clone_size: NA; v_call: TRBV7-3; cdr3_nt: TGTGCCAGCAGCTTACTCGCGGAAGAGACCCAGTACTTC; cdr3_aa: CASSLLAEETQYF
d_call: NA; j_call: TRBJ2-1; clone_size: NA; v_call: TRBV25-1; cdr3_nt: TGTGCCAGCAGTGAGAGCTTGGGGCCAGGTGTGGGGAATGAGCAGTTCTTC; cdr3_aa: CASSESLGPGVGNEQFF
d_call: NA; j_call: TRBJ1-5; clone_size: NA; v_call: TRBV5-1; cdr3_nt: TGCGCCAGCAGCCCTACCGGGTCGGTCCAGCCCCAGCATTTT; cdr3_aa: CASSPTGSVQPQHF